The 12 T cell receptor beta chains presented below share a single source sample, sequenced in a study of blood T cell repertoires in COVID-19. Produced via immunoSEQ multiplex PCR; TCRdb's table is partial and in-frame only. The data contain roughly 180,000 clones, 60% to 85% of them singletons. The sample was peripheral blood. The receptor source for this set is a woman aged 45 to 65 with active or convalescent COVID-19.

This clone was seen only a few times. This chain uses TRBV28 with TRBJ1-3; D is unclear. Trimming removed 5 bases from V and 2 bases from J, with 10 bases in between. Looked up from germline, CDR1 is MDHEN and CDR2 is SYDVKM. This CDR3 region has 14 residues. CDR3: CASSSPRAGNTIYF. As DNA, the CDR3 is TGTGCCAGCAGTAGTCCACGGGCTGGAAACACCATATATTTT.

The CDR3 sequence: CASTSRGYGYTF. The CDR3 nucleotides read TGTGCCAGCACCAGTCGGGGGTATGGCTACACCTTC. The rearrangement links TRBV6-6 to TRBJ1-2, with D tentatively TRBD1 (5 bases). The V and J ends lost 7 bases and 5 bases respectively, with 11 bases between them. The germline CDR1 and CDR2 sequences are MNHNY and SVGAGI (reference sequence). The CDR3 runs 12 residues.

V gene TRBV6-5 combines with J gene TRBJ1-3; D is ambiguous. Trimming stripped 6 bases from V and 4 bases from J, with 16 bases between. The CDR3 loop spans 15 amino acids. Germline CDR1 MNHEY, CDR2 SVGAGI. Here the CDR3 DNA reads TGTGCCAGCAGCGCCCATGTTGGAGGGGGAAACACCATATATTTT. Amino acids: CASSAHVGGGNTIYF.

This sequence joins TRBV3-1 (or the pseudogene TRBV3-2) and TRBJ2-5; 12 bases fit TRBD2. The CDR3 contains 15 residues. Germline loops: CDR1 LGHDT, CDR2 YNNKEL (reference sequence). With V trimmed by 4 bases and J by 3 bases, 3 bases remained unmatched. CDR3 sequence reads: CASSPRLAGEETQYF. The CDR3 DNA is TGTGCCAGCAGCCCCAGACTAGCGGGGGAAGAGACCCAGTACTTC.

The gene calls are TRBV7-2 and TRBJ2-7, with 9 bases lining up with TRBD1. The germline V gene has CDR1 SGHTA and CDR2 FQGNSA. V lost 1 base, J lost 4 bases, and 5 bases stayed unmatched. The CDR3 covers 15 residues. The CDR3 loop is CASSLGGTGRYEQYF. CDR3 DNA: TGTGCCAGCAGCTTAGGAGGGACAGGGCGATACGAGCAGTACTTC.

The rearrangement joins TRBV7-2 to TRBJ2-3, with 8 bases identical to TRBD1. Germline values: CDR1 SGHTA, CDR2 FQGNSA. After removal of 1 base from V and 12 bases from J, the junction contained 12 bases not matched to a gene. The CDR3 has 15 residues. This chain's CDR3 is CASSLEGAGGLRQYF. The DNA of the CDR3 is TGTGCCAGCAGCTTAGAAGGCGCAGGGGGCTTACGACAGTATTTT.

The V call is TRBV29-1, the J call TRBJ1-2, with 7 bases that match TRBD1. The CDR3 sequence is 13 residues long. In germline, CDR1 is SQVTM, CDR2 ANQGSEA. The trim removed 6 bases at V and 2 bases at J, leaving 6 bases unmatched. CDR3 in DNA: TGCAGCGTCGGCGACAGGGAGAACTATGGCTACACCTTC. Amino acid sequence: CSVGDRENYGYTF.

V and J are TRBV5-1 and TRBJ1-3; maybe TRBD1 (6 bases). CDR1 SGHRS and CDR2 YFSETQ come from the germline V gene. The CDR3 runs 16 residues. V lost 4 bases and J 0 bases, leaving 14 bases between the germline ends. This CDR3 reads CASSHNGQSSGNTIYF. The CDR3, as DNA: TGCGCCAGCAGCCATAATGGACAGAGCTCTGGAAACACCATATATTTT. Full variable domain (remainder filled in from reference TRBV5-1 and TRBJ1-3): KAGVTQTPRYLIKTRGQQVTLSCSPISGHRSVSWYQQTPGQGLQFLFEYFSETQRNKGNFPGRFSGRQFSNSRSEMNVSTLELGDSALYLCASSHNGQSSGNTIYFGEGSWLTVV.

The genes are TRBV19 and TRBJ2-3, with 11 bases fitting TRBD2. Germline CDR1 reads LNHDA; CDR2 reads SQIVND (reference sequence). Trimming took 5 bases from V and 6 from J; bases not matched to a gene: 4. The CDR3 loop spans 14 amino acids. CDR3 nucleotides: TGTGCCAGTAGTGCCCGACTAGCGGGGGATACGCAGTATTTT. Translation: CASSARLAGDTQYF. The variable domain in full, completed from reference TRBV19 and TRBJ2-3, reads DGGITQSPKYLFRKEGQNVTLSCEQNLNHDAMYWYRQDPGQGLRLIYYSQIVNDFQKGDIAEGYSVSREKKESFPLTVTSAQKNPTAFYLCASSARLAGDTQYFGPGTRLTVL.

The chain carries TRBV18 and TRBJ1-4; tentatively, D is TRBD1 (6 bases). Germline V gene data show CDR1 as KGHSH and CDR2 as LQKENI. This CDR3 is built from 15 residues. V gave up 4 bases and J gave up 8 bases, with 17 bases separating them. CDR3 bases: TGTGCCAGCTCACTCAGACAGGAGAGTCCGGAAAAACTGTTTTTT. Translating gives CASSLRQESPEKLFF.

This clone has more than one count but fewer than ten. The rearrangement joins TRBV7-3 to TRBJ1-1; D may be TRBD1 (5 bases). This CDR3 has 13 residues. From germline, CDR1 is SGHTA and CDR2 FQGTGA. V lost 5 bases, J lost 1 base, and 8 bases lay in between. CDR3 sequence reads: CASSPQGNTEAFF. The CDR3 DNA follows: TGTGCCAGCAGCCCTCAGGGGAACACTGAAGCTTTCTTT.

This chain links TRBV27 with TRBJ2-7, with 7 bases matching TRBD2. The CDR3 covers 14 residues. With V trimmed by 6 bases and J by 5 bases, 10 bases remained unmatched. Germline V gene data show CDR1 as MNHEY and CDR2 as SMNVEV (reference sequence). CDR3 region: CASRSIGRGDEQYF. Written as DNA, the CDR3 is TGTGCCAGCAGATCAATCGGACGGGGGGACGAGCAGTACTTC.